This T cell receptor beta chain was documented in a study of blood T cell repertoires in COVID-19. For the study at large: Spain, Italy and the United States supplied samples that represented acute and convalescent COVID-19. T cells, B-cell-depleted T cells, or PBMCs supplied cDNA or gDNA.

In the source study's methods: It was from reference gene primer amplification that nucleated cell counts were estimated. Sequencing was performed with immunoSEQ multiplex PCR; in TCRdb, only in-frame clones are kept and a portion is missing. V, J and clone size are those of that table, while D and trimming were read from the DNA. The table lists roughly 200,000 clones, 80% to 85% of them singletons. V shed 6 bases, J shed 0 bases, and the junction held 4 bases outside the gene matches. The CDR3 has 15 residues. Per germline, CDR1 MNHEY and CDR2 SVGAGI. This receptor was obtained from a man between 45 and 60 years old with active or convalescent COVID-19. Sequenced input: peripheral blood. The V call is TRBV6-5, the J call TRBJ2-1; 8 nucleotides match TRBD2. CDR3: CASRQAGVSYNEQFF. The CDR3, as DNA: TGTGCCAGCAGACAAGCGGGGGTCTCCTACAATGAGCAGTTCTTC.